A single TCR beta chain is shown here with its context. This entry comes from a study of shared clonotypes between healthy human individuals. At the level of the study: There were three CD4 naive, three CD4 memory, two CD8 naive and one CD8 memory plates per donor.

Naive CD8 cells comprised CD45RO-negative, CCR7-positively selected cells, excluding terminally differentiated effector memory CD45RA+ cells. The authors ran the assay at deep level. Once extracted for a subset, genomic DNA was divided evenly among several immunoSEQ plates. Authors' analysis steps: Junction-only sequences without quality scores were provided by ImmunoSEQ, so filtering was different. Sequencing was performed with immunoSEQ multiplex PCR; in TCRdb, only in-frame clones are kept and a portion is missing. The V and J calls and clone size come from that table; D and trimming were worked out from the DNA. The table records a few million clones, 90% to 95% of them present only once. The germline gives CDR1 WSHSY, CDR2 SAAADI. The CDR3 covers 15 residues. V trimming: 1 base; J trimming: 2 bases; junction bases outside the gene matches: 4.

The sequenced sample consisted of naive CD8+ T cells from PBMCs. The receptor's source is a young man in good health. Some clones in this sample may be carry-over from other donors' samples. The J gene is TRBJ1-2, the V gene TRBV10-2; 7 nucleotides align to TRBD1. The CDR3: CASSEWGQLNYGYTF. The CDR3 nucleotides read TGCGCCAGCAGTGAGTGGGGACAGCTAAACTATGGCTACACCTTC.